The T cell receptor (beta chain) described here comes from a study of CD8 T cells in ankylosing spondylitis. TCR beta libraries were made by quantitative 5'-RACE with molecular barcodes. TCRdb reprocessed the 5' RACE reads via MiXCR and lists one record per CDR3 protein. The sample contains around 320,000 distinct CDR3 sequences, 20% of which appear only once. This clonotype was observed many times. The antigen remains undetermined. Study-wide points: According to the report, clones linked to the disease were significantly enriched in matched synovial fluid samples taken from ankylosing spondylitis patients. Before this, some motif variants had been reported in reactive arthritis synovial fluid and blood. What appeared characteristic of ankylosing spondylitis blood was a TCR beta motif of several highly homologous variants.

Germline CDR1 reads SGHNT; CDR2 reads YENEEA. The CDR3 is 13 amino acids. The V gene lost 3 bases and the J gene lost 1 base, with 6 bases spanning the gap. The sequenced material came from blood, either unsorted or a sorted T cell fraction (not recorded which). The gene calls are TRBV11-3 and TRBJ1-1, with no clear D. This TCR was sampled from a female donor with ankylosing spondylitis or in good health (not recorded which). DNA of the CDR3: TGTGCCAGCAGCTTTCAGGAGAACACTGAAGCTTTCTTT. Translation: CASSFQENTEAFF.